The TCR beta chain described here comes from a study of PD-L1 blockade in urothelial cancer. Across the study: A median blood sample held roughly 150,000 T cells and under 85,000 unique TCRs.

Germline V gene lookup returns CDR1 LNHDA and CDR2 SQIVND (reference sequence). V shed 4 bases and J shed 2 bases, with 17 bases lying between them. The length of the CDR3 is 17 residues. Regarding this clone: Its antigen is currently unknown.

The study, taken as a whole, reports: Below-median blood TCR clonality before treatment forecast better survival.

Noted time point: peripheral blood 6 weeks after treatment start. Sequencing used immunoSEQ multiplex PCR; TCRdb keeps in-frame clones, though not all of them. The table includes around 100,000 clones, approximately 89% detected once. This receptor was taken from a man in his sixties with urothelial cancer. The genes are TRBV19 and TRBJ1-4, with a weak D call TRBD1 (5 bases). Specimen: PBMCs, collected around atezolizumab (anti-PD-L1) treatment. In DNA form, the CDR3 reads TGTGCCAGTAGTAAGGAGGGACGCTACGCCACTAATGAAAAACTGTTTTTT. Encoded protein: CASSKEGRYATNEKLFF.